This T cell receptor beta chain was recorded in a study of blood T cell repertoires in COVID-19. Study summary: From the United States, Italy and Spain came samples of acute and convalescent COVID-19. T cells, B-cell-depleted T cells, or PBMCs supplied cDNA or gDNA.

The CDR3 runs to 13 residues. Germline CDR1 is MDHEN and CDR2 is SYDVKM. V was trimmed by 6 bases and J by 4 bases, leaving 12 bases between them. Using immunoSEQ multiplex PCR, the repertoire was profiled, and TCRdb retains in-frame clones only, with some absent. The data contain more than 65,000 clones, nearly 90% of them singletons. Material for sequencing was peripheral blood. This TCR was recovered from a middle-aged man with acute or convalescent COVID-19. V gene TRBV28 combines with J gene TRBJ1-1, with a possible D match to TRBD1 (6 bases). The CDR3 protein is CASRPQGSTEAFF. In DNA form, the CDR3 reads TGTGCCAGCAGGCCACAGGGAAGCACTGAAGCTTTCTTT.